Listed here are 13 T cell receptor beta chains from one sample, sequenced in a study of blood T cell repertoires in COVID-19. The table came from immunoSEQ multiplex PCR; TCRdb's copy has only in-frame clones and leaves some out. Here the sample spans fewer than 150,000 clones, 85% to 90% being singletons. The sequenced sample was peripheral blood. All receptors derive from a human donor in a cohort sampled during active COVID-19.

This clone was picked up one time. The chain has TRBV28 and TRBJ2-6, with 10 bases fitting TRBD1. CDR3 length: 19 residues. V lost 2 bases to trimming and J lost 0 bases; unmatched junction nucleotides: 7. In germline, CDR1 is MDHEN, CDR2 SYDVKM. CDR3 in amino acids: CASSLMGQGFDSGANVLTF. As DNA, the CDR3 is TGTGCCAGCAGTTTAATGGGACAGGGGTTCGACTCTGGGGCCAACGTCCTGACTTTC. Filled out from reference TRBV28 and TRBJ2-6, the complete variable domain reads DVKVTQSSRYLVKRTGEKVFLECVQDMDHENMFWYRQDPGLGLRLIYFSYDVKMKEKGDIPEGYSVSREKKERFSLILESASTNQTSMYLCASSLMGQGFDSGANVLTFGAGSRLTVL.

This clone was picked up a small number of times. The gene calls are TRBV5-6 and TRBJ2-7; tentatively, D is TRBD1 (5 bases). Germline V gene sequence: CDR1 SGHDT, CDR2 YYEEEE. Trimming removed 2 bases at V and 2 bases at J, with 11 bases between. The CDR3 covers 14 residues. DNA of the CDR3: TGTGCCAGCAGCTTTTCAGGGTTCACCTACGAGCAGTACTTC. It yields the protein CASSFSGFTYEQYF.

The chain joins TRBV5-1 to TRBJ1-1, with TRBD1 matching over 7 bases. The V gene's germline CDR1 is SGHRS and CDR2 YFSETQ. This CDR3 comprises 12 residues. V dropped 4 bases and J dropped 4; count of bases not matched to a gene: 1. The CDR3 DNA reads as TGCGCCAGCAGCGCAGGGGGCACTGAAGCTTTCTTT. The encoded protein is CASSAGGTEAFF. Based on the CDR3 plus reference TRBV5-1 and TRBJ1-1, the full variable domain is KAGVTQTPRYLIKTRGQQVTLSCSPISGHRSVSWYQQTPGQGLQFLFEYFSETQRNKGNFPGRFSGRQFSNSRSEMNVSTLELGDSALYLCASSAGGTEAFFGQGTRLTVV.

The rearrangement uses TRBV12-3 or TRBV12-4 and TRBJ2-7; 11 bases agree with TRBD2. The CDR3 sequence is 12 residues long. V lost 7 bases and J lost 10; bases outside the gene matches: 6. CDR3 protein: CASMNSGRAQYF. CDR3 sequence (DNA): TGTGCCAGCATGAATAGCGGGAGGGCACAGTACTTC.

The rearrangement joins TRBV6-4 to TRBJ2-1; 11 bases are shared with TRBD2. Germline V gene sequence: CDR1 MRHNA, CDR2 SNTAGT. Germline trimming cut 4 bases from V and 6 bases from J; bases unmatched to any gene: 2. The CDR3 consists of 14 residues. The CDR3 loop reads CASSVAGGRNEQFF. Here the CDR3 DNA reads TGTGCCAGCAGTGTAGCGGGGGGGCGCAATGAGCAGTTCTTC.

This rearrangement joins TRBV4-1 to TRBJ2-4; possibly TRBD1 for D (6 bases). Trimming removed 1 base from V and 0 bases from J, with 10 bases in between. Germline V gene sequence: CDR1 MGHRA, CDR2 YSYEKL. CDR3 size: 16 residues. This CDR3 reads CASSQGAGVAKNIQYF. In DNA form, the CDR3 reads TGCGCCAGCAGCCAAGGGGCAGGGGTAGCCAAAAACATTCAGTACTTC.

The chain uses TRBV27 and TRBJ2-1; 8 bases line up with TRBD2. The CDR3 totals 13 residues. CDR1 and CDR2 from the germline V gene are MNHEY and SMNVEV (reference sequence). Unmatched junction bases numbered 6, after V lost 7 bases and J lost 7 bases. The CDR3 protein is CASTYGGGNEQFF. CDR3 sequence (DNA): TGTGCCAGCACTTATGGCGGGGGGAATGAGCAGTTCTTC.

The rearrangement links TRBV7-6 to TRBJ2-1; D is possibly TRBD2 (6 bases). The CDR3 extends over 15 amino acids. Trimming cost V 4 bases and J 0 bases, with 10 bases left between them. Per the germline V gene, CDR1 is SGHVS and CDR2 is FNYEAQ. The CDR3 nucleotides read TGTGCCAGCAGCTCGGGACTGACCTCCTACAATGAGCAGTTCTTC. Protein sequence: CASSSGLTSYNEQFF.

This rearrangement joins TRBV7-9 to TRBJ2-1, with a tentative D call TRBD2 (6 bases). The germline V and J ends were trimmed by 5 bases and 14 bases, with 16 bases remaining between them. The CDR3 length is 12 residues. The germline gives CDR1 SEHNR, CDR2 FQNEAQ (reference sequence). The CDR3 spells CASSPSDSGEFF. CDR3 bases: TGTGCCAGCAGCCCTAGCGATTCGGGGGAGTTCTTC.

The CDR3 coding sequence is TGTGCCAGCAGCCCAAGGGGACCCGGGACAGTAGGTGAGCAGTTCTTC. As protein: CASSPRGPGTVGEQFF. V gene TRBV7-3 combines with J gene TRBJ2-1, with 7 bases that match TRBD1. Germline V gene data show CDR1 as SGHTA and CDR2 as FQGTGA. This CDR3 spans 16 amino acids. V was pared by 5 bases and J by 9 bases, with 16 bases of the junction left unmatched.

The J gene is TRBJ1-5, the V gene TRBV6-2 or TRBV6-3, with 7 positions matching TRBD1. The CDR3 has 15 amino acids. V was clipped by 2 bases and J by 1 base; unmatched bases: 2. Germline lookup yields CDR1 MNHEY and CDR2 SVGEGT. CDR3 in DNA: TGTGCCAGCAGTTACACGGGACAGAGCAATCAGCCCCAGCATTTT. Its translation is CASSYTGQSNQPQHF.

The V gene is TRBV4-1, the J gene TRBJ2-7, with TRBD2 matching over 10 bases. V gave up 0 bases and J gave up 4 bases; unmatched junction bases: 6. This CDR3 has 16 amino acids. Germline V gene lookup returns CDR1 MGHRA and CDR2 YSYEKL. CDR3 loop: CASSQDSSGRLYEQYF. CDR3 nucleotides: TGCGCCAGCAGCCAAGATTCTAGCGGGAGATTGTACGAGCAGTACTTC.

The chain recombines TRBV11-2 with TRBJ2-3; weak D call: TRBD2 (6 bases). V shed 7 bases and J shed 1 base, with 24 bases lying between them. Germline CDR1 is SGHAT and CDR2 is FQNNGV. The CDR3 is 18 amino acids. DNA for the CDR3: TGTGCCAGCATTCGGCCGGGACTGGAGAAGGGCGGCACAGATACGCAGTATTTT. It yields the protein CASIRPGLEKGGTDTQYF.